The clone carrying this TCR beta chain was recorded once. Germline loops: CDR1 SNHLY, CDR2 FYNNEI. This CDR3 is 15 amino acids long. Trimming removed 5 bases from V and 7 bases from J; junction bases left unmatched: 11. Primers: 60 Vbeta forward and 13 Jbeta reverse. Repertoires were generated with immunoSEQ multiplex PCR, while TCRdb's copy carries only in-frame clones and drops some. This table holds 230,000 or so clones, 80% to 95% found once. This specimen comes from a study of cytomegalovirus exposure and HLA in healthy donors. The sample was PBMCs. J is TRBJ2-7 and V is TRBV2; TRBD2 aligns across 10 bases. This clonotype was sampled from a girl aged 2-15 years in good health and CMV-seronegative. The CDR3 DNA is TGTGCCAGCAGTTACGAACCGGGACTAGCGAAAGAGCAGTACTTC. Translation: CASSYEPGLAKEQYF. Using reference TRBV2 and TRBJ2-7 for the parts outside the CDR3, the full variable domain is EPEVTQTPSHQVTQMGQEVILRCVPISNHLYFYWYRQILGQKVEFLVSFYNNEISEKSEIFDDQFSVERPDGSNFTLKIRSTKLEDSAMYFCASSYEPGLAKEQYFGPGTRLTVT.